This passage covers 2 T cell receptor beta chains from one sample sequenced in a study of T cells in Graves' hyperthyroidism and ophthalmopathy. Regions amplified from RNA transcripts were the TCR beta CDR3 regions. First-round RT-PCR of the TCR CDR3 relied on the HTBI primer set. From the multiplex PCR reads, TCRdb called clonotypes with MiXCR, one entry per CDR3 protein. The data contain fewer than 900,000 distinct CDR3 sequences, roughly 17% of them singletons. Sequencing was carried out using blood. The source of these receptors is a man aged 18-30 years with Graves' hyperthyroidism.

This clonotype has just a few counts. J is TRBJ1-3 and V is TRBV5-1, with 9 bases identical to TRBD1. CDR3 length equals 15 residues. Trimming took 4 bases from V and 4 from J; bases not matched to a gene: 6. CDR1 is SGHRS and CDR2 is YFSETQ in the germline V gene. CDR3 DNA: TGCGCCAGCAGCCTTACAGGGGGCAAAGGAAACACCATATATTTT. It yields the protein CASSLTGGKGNTIYF.

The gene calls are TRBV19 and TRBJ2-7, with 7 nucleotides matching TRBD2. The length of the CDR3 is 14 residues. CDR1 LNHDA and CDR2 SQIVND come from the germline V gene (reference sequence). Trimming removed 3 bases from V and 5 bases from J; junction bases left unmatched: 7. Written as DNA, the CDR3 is TGTGCCAGTAGTATGTTCGCGGGAGTAAACGAGCAGTACTTC. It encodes CASSMFAGVNEQYF.